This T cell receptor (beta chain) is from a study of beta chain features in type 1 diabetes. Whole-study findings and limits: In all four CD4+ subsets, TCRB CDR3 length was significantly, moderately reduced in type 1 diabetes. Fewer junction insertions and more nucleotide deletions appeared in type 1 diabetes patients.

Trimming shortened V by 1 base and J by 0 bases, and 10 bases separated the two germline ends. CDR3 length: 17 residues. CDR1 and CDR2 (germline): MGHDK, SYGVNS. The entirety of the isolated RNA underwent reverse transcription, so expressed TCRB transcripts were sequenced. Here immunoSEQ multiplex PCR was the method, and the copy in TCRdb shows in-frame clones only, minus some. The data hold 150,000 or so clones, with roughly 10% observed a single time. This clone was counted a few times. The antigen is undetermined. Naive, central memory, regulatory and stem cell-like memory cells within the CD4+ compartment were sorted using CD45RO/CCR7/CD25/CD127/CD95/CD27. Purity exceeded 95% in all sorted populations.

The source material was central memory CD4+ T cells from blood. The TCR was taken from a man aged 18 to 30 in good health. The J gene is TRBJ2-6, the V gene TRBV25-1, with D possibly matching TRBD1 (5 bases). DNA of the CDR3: TGTGCCAGCAGTGAATTTAGGGGCGCCTCTGGGGCCAACGTCCTGACTTTC. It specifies CASSEFRGASGANVLTF.